A selection of T cell receptor beta chains follows, all from one sample in a study of siplizumab effects on memory and regulatory T cells. Sequenced by immunoSEQ multiplex PCR; TCRdb stores in-frame clones only, minus some. Of over 35,000 clones in the sample, around 90% were seen once. The specimen was naive CD4+ T cells sorted from blood. These receptors were obtained from a human donor in good health. The CDR3 runs from the conserved cysteine through the conserved F or W. The D gene is left open where the match is weak. Clone size is stated in some rows and not others, as once, few, many or a class when expanded.

TRBJ2-7 TRBV10-3 NA NA TGTGCCATCAGTGAGTTGGAGGGCTACGAGCAGTACTTC CAISELEGYEQYF
TRBJ1-1 TRBV18 NA TRBD1 TGTGCCAGCTCATCGGGACAGGACACTGAAGCTTTCTTT CASSSGQDTEAFF
TRBJ2-1 TRBV6-1 NA NA TGTGCCAGCGCGTGGGGGAGCTCCTACAATGAGCAGTTCTTC CASAWGSSYNEQFF
TRBJ2-3 TRBV7-2 NA NA TGTGCCAGCAGTTCACCGAGGGGCAGCGGACACACAGATACGCAGTATTTT CASSSPRGSGHTDTQYF
TRBJ2-3 TRBV15 once NA TGTGCCACCAGCAGAGACGGTCTAATTGGCGGGCCGAGCACAGATACGCAGTATTTT CATSRDGLIGGPSTDTQYF
TRBJ1-2 TRBV15 NA NA TGTGCCACCAGCAGAGATTTGAGGGGAGACGGCTACACCTTC CATSRDLRGDGYTF
TRBJ1-4 TRBV18 NA NA TGTGCCAGCTCACGTGGAAGGACACAGTTGAATGAAAAACTGTTTTTT CASSRGRTQLNEKLFF
TRBJ2-1 TRBV11-2 NA TRBD2 TGTGCCAGCAGCTCCGGGACTAGCGGCACCTCCTACAATGAGCAGTTCTTC CASSSGTSGTSYNEQFF
TRBJ1-1 TRBV19 once NA TGTGCCAGTAGTATGACCCTCCCGAACACTGAAGCTTTCTTT CASSMTLPNTEAFF
TRBJ1-2 TRBV19 NA NA TGTGCCAGTAGTGGGGGTTCTAACTATGGCTACACCTTC CASSGGSNYGYTF
TRBJ2-7 TRBV11-2 NA TRBD1 TGTGCCAGCAGCTTAGAAGGGACAGCTTCCTACGAGCAGTACTTC CASSLEGTASYEQYF
TRBJ1-1 TRBV6-6 NA NA TGTGCCAGCAGTTCCCGACATTCTGAAGCTTTCTTT CASSSRHSEAFF
TRBJ1-4 TRBV25-1 NA NA TGTGCCAGCAGTCGCGATAATGAAAAACTGTTTTTT CASSRDNEKLFF
TRBJ2-7 TRBV11-2 NA TRBD1 TGTGCCAGCAGCTTAGCCTTAATAGGGACAGGGCCATACGAGCAGTACTTC CASSLALIGTGPYEQYF
TRBJ2-3 TRBV10-3 NA TRBD2 TGTGCCATCAGCCCGAGCGGGAGGACAGATACGCAGTATTTT CAISPSGRTDTQYF
TRBJ2-5 TRBV11-2 NA NA TGTGCCAGCAGCTTTGCAGGGCAAGAGACCCAGTACTTC CASSFAGQETQYF
TRBJ2-5 TRBV15 NA NA TGTGCCACCAGCAGAGGGCCGGGGCGAGAGACCCAGTACTTC CATSRGPGRETQYF
TRBJ2-1 TRBV18 NA TRBD2 TGTGCCAGCTCACCACCTCTAGCGGGAGGGCTGCTCGATGAGCAGTTCTTC CASSPPLAGGLLDEQFF
TRBJ2-1 TRBV18 once TRBD2 TGTGCCAGCTCACCCCCTTGGACGGGAGGAAACAATGAGCAGTTCTTC CASSPPWTGGNNEQFF
TRBJ2-7 TRBV11-2 NA TRBD1 TGTGCCAGCAGCTTACAGGGGGCGCAATACGAGCAGTACTTC CASSLQGAQYEQYF
TRBJ2-3 TRBV14 NA NA TGTGCCAGCAGCGAATCCCGAGTTAGGAGGGCAGATACGCAGTATTTT CASSESRVRRADTQYF
TRBJ1-2 TRBV5-6 once NA TGTGCCAGCAGCTTCCAGGGTTCAGCTAACTATGGCTACACCTTC CASSFQGSANYGYTF
TRBJ1-5 TRBV6-1 once TRBD1 TGTGCCAGCAGTGGAACCCGGACAGGGGCGCCCCAGCCCCAGCATTTT CASSGTRTGAPQPQHF
TRBJ2-7 TRBV30 NA TRBD2 TGTGCCTGGAGTCGAGGACTAGCGGACGAGCAGTACTTC CAWSRGLADEQYF
TRBJ1-2 TRBV5-1 NA NA TGCGCCAGCAGACCAAATACAGGGACTGTCAACTATGGCTACACCTTC CASRPNTGTVNYGYTF
TRBJ1-3 TRBV12-5 few NA TGTGCTAGTGGTTTGGTACACGGGTCGGGAAACACCATATATTTT CASGLVHGSGNTIYF
TRBJ2-7 TRBV30 NA TRBD1 TGTGCCTGGAGTGTATCGGTACTCAGCGACAGGGCTCATCAGCAGTACTTC CAWSVSVLSDRAHQQYF
TRBJ1-3 TRBV9 NA NA TGTGCCAGCAGCGGCCCCTGGGGACGCTCTGGAAACACCATATATTTT CASSGPWGRSGNTIYF
TRBJ2-7 TRBV5-1 NA TRBD1 TGCGCCAGCAGCTTGGGGGACAGGGCCGGCGAGCAGTACTTC CASSLGDRAGEQYF
TRBJ1-3 TRBV5-4 NA NA TGTGCCAGCAGCTTGAAGCCGCCCTTAGACACCATATATTTT CASSLKPPLDTIYF
TRBJ2-1 TRBV27 NA NA TGTGCCAGCAGTTTACGCGGGATTCCATACAATGAGCAGTTCTTC CASSLRGIPYNEQFF
TRBJ2-7 TRBV10-3 NA NA TGTGCCATCAGTGACCGGGGGAACTCCTACGAGCAGTACTTC CAISDRGNSYEQYF
TRBJ1-5 TRBV28 NA NA TGTGCCAGCACCGGGACGGCCAATCAGCCCCAGCATTTT CASTGTANQPQHF
TRBJ2-1 TRBV5-1 NA NA TGCGCCAGCAGCCTACCCGGAAATGAGCAGTTCTTC CASSLPGNEQFF
TRBJ1-1 TRBV7-9 NA TRBD1 TGTGCCAGCAGCTCGACAGGGGTCACTGAAGCTTTCTTT CASSSTGVTEAFF
TRBJ1-3 TRBV19 NA NA TGTGCCAGTAAGAATCGGTGGGGAAGAGACTCTGGAAACACCATATATTTT CASKNRWGRDSGNTIYF
TRBJ1-3 TRBV7-8 NA NA TGTGCCAGCACTCCGGGGGCTAGCTCTGGAAACACCATATATTTT CASTPGASSGNTIYF
TRBJ2-5 TRBV4-1 NA TRBD2 TGCGCCAGCAGCAACTCACTAGCGGGGCTCGACGAGACCCAGTACTTC CASSNSLAGLDETQYF
TRBJ1-1 TRBV6-1 NA TRBD1 TGTGCCAGCAGTGATGGACGGATGGCAGGGGGCGACACTGAAGCTTTCTTT CASSDGRMAGGDTEAFF
TRBJ1-5 TRBV4-1 NA NA TGCGCCAGCAGCCTTACGGGGGGGAATAGCAATCAGCCCCAGCATTTT CASSLTGGNSNQPQHF
TRBJ2-7 TRBV12-5 NA NA TGTGCTAGTGGTGGGGTTGGAACGCTGACCTACGAGCAGTACTTC CASGGVGTLTYEQYF
TRBJ1-1 TRBV2 NA TRBD1 TGTGCCAGCAGTTTAGACAGGGGGAACACTGAAGCTTTCTTT CASSLDRGNTEAFF
TRBJ1-3 TRBV5-1 NA NA TGCGCCAGCAGCCCCACAGTCTTCTCTGGAAACACCATATATTTT CASSPTVFSGNTIYF
TRBJ2-3 TRBV9 NA TRBD1 TGTGCCAGCAGCGCGGGACAGGGGAGTCTACGTGATACGCAGTATTTT CASSAGQGSLRDTQYF
TRBJ2-2 TRBV6-6 NA TRBD2 TGTGCCAGCAGTTTTTTAGCGGGAGACACCGGGGAGCTGTTTTTT CASSFLAGDTGELFF
TRBJ2-7 TRBV11-2 NA NA TGTGCCAGCAGCCTTTCCTTCGACGAGCAGTACTTC CASSLSFDEQYF
TRBJ1-3 TRBV18 NA NA TGTGCCAGCTCATCGGGACTGTCCTCTGGAAACACCATATATTTT CASSSGLSSGNTIYF
TRBJ2-2 TRBV2 NA NA TGTGCCAGCAGTGAAAGGGAGGCCGGGGAGCTGTTTTTT CASSEREAGELFF
TRBJ2-3 TRBV6-5 NA TRBD1 TGTGCCAGCAGTTTACAGGGGATGGGCACAGATACGCAGTATTTT CASSLQGMGTDTQYF
TRBJ2-7 TRBV19 NA NA TGTGCCAGTACCCCCGCATCTACGTTCAGCTCCTACGAGCAGTACTTC CASTPASTFSSYEQYF
TRBJ1-1 TRBV30 few NA TGTGCCTGGCTCAAGAACACTGAAGCTTTCTTT CAWLKNTEAFF
TRBJ2-2 TRBV7-2 NA TRBD1 TGTGCCAGCAGGGAGGGACAGGGACTGAGTGGGGAGCTGTTTTTT CASREGQGLSGELFF
TRBJ2-1 TRBV23-1 NA TRBD2 TGCGCCAGCAGTCAATCGGGGAGGGATGAGCAGTTCTTC CASSQSGRDEQFF
TRBJ2-7 TRBV10-2 NA TRBD2 TGCGCCAGCACTTGGGCTAGCGGGACCTACGGGCAGTACTTC CASTWASGTYGQYF
TRBJ1-1 TRBV5-1 once TRBD1 TGCGCCAGCAGCTTGGTCGGACAGGGGGCTGGTGAAGCTTTCTTT CASSLVGQGAGEAFF
TRBJ2-1 TRBV4-2 NA TRBD2 TGTGCCAGCAGCCGAGGACTAGCGGGAACCTCCTACAATGAGCAGTTCTTC CASSRGLAGTSYNEQFF
TRBJ2-7 TRBV7-8 NA TRBD1 TGTGCCAGCGGGTTAGGGGGCACCGTCTCCTACGAGCAGTACTTC CASGLGGTVSYEQYF
TRBJ2-7 TRBV5-1 NA TRBD2 TGCGCCAGCAGCCTCTTGAGCGGGGGGGCCTACGAGCAGTACTTC CASSLLSGGAYEQYF
TRBJ1-1 TRBV7-9 once NA TGTGCCAGCAGGCTTGCCACTGAAGCTTTCTTT CASRLATEAFF
TRBJ2-2 TRBV7-3 once NA TGTGCCAGCAGCTTAATAGCGCTTGGGAGCGGGGAGCTGTTTTTT CASSLIALGSGELFF